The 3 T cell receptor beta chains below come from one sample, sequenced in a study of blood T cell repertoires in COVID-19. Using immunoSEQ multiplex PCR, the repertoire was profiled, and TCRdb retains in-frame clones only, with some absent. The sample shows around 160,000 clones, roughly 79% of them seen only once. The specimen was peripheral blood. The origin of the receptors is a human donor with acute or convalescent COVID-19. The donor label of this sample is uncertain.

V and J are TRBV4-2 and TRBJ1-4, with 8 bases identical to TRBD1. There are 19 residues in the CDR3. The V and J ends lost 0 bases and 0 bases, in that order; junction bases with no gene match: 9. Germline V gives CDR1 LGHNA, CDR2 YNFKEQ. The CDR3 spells CASSQDPGQVRPTNEKLFF. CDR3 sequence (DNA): TGTGCCAGCAGCCAAGACCCGGGACAGGTTAGGCCAACTAATGAAAAACTGTTTTTT.

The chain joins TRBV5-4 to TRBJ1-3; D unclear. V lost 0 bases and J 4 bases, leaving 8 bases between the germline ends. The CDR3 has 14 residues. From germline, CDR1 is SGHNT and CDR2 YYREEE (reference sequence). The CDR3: CASSLGMGGNTIYF. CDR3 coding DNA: TGTGCCAGCAGCTTGGGGATGGGCGGAAACACCATATATTTT.

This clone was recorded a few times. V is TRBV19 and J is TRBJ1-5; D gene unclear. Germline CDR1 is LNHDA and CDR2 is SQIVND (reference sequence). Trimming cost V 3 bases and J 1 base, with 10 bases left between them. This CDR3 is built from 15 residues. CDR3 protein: CASSINEASNQPQHF. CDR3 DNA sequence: TGTGCCAGTAGTATCAACGAGGCGAGCAATCAGCCCCAGCATTTT.